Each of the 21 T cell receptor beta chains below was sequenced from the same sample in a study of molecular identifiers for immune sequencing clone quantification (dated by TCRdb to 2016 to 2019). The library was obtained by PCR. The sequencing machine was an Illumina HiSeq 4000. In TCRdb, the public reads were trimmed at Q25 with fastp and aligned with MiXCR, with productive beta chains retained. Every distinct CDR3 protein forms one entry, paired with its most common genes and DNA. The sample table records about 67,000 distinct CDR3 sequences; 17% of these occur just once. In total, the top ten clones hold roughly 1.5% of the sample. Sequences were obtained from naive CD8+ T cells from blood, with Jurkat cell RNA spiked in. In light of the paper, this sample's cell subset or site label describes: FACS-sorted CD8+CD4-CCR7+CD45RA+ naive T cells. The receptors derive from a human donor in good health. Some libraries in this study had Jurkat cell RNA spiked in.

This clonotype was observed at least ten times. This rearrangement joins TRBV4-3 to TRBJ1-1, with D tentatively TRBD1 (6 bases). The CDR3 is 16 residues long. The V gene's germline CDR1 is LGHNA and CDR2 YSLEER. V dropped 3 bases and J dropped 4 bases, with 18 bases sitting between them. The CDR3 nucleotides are TGCGCCAGCAGCCAGGCTACAGGGAGGGTGTTCACTGAAGCTTTCTTT. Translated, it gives CASSQATGRVFTEAFF.

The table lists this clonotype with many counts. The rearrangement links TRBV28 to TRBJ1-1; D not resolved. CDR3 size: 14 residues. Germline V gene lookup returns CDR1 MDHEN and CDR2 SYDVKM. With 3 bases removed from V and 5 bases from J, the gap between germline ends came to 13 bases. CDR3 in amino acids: CASSFFGDWTEAFF. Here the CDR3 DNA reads TGTGCCAGCAGTTTTTTTGGGGATTGGACTGAAGCTTTCTTT.

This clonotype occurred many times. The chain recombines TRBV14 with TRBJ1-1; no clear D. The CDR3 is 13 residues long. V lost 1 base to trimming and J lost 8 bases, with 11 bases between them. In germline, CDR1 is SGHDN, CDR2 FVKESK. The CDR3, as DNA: TGTGCCAGCAGCCAAGGCGCGAGCCCCGAAGCTTTCTTT. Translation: CASSQGASPEAFF.

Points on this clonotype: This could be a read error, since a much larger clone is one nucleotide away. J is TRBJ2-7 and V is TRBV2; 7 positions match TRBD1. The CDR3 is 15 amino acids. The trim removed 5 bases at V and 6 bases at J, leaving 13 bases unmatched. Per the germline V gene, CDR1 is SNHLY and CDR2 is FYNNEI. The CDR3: CASSKTGSGPCEQYF. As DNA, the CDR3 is TGTGCCAGCAGTAAGACAGGGAGTGGGCCCTGCGAGCAGTACTTC. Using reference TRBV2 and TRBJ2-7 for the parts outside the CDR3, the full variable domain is EPEVTQTPSHQVTQMGQEVILRCVPISNHLYFYWYRQILGQKVEFLVSFYNNEISEKSEIFDDQFSVERPDGSNFTLKIRSTKLEDSAMYFCASSKTGSGPCEQYFGPGTRLTVT.

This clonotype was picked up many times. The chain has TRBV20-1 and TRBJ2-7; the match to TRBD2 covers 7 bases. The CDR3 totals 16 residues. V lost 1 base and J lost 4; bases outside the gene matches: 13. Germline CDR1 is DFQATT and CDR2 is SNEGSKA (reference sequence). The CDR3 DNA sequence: TGCAGTGCTAGAGGTGTGGTTGCGGGAGAGGGATACGAGCAGTACTTC. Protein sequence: CSARGVVAGEGYEQYF.

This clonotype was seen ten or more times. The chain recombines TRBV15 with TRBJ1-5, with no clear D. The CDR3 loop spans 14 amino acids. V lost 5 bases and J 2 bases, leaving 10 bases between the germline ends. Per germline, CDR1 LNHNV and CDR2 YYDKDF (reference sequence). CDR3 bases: TGTGCCACCAGCTGGGTAGTAGGCAATCAGCCCCAGCATTTT. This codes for CATSWVVGNQPQHF. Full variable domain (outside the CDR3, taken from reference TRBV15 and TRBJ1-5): DAMVIQNPRYQVTQFGKPVTLSCSQTLNHNVMYWYQQKSSQAPKLLFHYYDKDFNNEADTPDNFQSRRPNTSFCFLDIRSPGLGDTAMYLCATSWVVGNQPQHFGDGTRLSIL.

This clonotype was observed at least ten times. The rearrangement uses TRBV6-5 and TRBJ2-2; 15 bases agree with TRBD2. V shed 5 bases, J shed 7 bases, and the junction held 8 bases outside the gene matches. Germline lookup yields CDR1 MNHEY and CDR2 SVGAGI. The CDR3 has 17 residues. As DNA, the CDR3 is TGTGCCAGCAGTGCCGGACTAGCGGGAGGGTATAACGGGGAGCTGTTTTTT. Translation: CASSAGLAGGYNGELFF.

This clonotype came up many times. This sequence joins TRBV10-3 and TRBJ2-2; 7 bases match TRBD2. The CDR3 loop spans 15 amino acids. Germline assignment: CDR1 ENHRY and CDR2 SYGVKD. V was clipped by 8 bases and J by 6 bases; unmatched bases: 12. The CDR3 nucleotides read TGTGCCATCGCTTACCGGGACTATCCGTCCGGGGAGCTGTTTTTT. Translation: CAIAYRDYPSGELFF.

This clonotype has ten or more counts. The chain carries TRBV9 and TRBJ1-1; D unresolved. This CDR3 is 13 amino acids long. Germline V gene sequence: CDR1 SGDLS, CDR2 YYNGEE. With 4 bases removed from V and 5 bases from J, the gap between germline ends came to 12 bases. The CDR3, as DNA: TGTGCCAGCAGCCCAAAGATAGCGACTGAAGCTTTCTTT. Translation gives CASSPKIATEAFF.

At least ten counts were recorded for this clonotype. The CDR3 protein is CATAGGGTEAFF. The CDR3 region has the DNA TGTGCCACCGCAGGGGGAGGCACTGAAGCTTTCTTT. The V call is TRBV7-9, the J call TRBJ1-1; 7 bases fit TRBD1. J gave up 4 bases and V 10 bases, and 6 bases lay outside the gene matches. Germline V gene data show CDR1 as SEHNR and CDR2 as FQNEAQ (reference sequence). CDR3 length: 12 residues.

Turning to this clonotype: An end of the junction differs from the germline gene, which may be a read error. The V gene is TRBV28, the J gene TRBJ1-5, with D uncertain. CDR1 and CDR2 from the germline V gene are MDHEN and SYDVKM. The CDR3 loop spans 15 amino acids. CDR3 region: CAGRFGVLSNQPLHF. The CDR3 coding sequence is TGTGCCGGCAGGTTCGGGGTCTTGAGCAATCAGCCCCTGCATTTT. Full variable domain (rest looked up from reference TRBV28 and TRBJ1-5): DVKVTQSSRYLVKRTGEKVFLECVQDMDHENMFWYRQDPGLGLRLIYFSYDVKMKEKGDIPEGYSVSREKKERFSLILESASTNQTSMYLCAGRFGVLSNQPLHFGDGTRLSIL.

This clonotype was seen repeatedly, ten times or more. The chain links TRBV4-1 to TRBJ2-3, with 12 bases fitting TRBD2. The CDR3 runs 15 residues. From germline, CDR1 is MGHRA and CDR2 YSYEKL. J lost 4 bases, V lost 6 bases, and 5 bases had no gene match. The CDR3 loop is CASSLAGGPSDTQYF. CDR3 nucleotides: TGCGCCAGCAGTCTAGCGGGAGGGCCTTCAGATACGCAGTATTTT.

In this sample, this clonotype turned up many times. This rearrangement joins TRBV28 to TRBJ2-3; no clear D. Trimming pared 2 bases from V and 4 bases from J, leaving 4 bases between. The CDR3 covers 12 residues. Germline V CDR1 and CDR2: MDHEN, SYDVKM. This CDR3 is CASSLTPDTQYF. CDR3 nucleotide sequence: TGTGCCAGCAGTTTAACGCCAGATACGCAGTATTTT.

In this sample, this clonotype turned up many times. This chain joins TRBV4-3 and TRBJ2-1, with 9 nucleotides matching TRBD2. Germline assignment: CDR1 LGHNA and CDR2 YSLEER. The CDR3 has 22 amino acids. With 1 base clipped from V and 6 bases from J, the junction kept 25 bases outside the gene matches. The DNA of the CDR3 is TGCGCCAGCAGCCAAGTGCCAGGGGGGAAAGGAACCGATAGCGGGAGTATCAATGAGCAGTTCTTC. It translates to CASSQVPGGKGTDSGSINEQFF.

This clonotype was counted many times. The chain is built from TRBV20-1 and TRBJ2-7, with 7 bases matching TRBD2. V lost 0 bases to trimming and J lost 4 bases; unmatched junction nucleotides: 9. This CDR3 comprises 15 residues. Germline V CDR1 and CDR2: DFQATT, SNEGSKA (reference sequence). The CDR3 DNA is TGCAGTGCTAGAGATCGGGCGGGAGATACGTACGAGCAGTACTTC. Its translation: CSARDRAGDTYEQYF.

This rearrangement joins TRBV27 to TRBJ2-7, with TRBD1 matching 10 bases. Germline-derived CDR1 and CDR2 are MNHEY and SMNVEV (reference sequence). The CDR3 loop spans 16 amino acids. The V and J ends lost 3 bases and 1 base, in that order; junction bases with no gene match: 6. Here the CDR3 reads CASSFLGTGDSYEQYF. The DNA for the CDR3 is TGTGCCAGCAGTTTCTTAGGGACAGGGGATTCCTACGAGCAGTACTTC.

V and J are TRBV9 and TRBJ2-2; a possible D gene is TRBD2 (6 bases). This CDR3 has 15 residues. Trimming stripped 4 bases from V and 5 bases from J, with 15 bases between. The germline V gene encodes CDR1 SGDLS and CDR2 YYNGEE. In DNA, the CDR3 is TGTGCCAGCAGCTGGGGGGTCGTGGGGACCGGGGAGCTGTTTTTT. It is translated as CASSWGVVGTGELFF.

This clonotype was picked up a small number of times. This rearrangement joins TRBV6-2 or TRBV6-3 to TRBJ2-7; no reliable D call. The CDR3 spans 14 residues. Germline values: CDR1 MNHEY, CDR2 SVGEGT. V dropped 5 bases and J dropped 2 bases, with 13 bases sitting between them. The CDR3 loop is CASSHSVGTYEQYF. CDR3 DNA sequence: TGTGCCAGCAGTCATTCAGTTGGAACCTACGAGCAGTACTTC.

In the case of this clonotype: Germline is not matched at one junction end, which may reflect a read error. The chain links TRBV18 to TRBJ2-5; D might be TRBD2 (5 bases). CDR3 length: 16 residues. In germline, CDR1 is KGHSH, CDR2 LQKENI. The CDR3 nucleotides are TGTGCCAGCTCACCATATTCGGGGAGAGACCAAGGGACCCAGTACTTC. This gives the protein CASSPYSGRDQGTQYF. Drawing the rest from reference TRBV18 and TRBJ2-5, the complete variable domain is NAGVMQNPRHLVRRRGQEARLRCSPMKGHSHVYWYRQLPEEGLKFMVYLQKENIIDESGMPKERFSAEFPKEGPSILRIQQVVRGDSAAYFCASSPYSGRDQGTQYFGPGTRLLVL.

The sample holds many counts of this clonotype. The CDR3 bases are TGTGCCAGCAGCTTAAGCGGGGGAGGGCTTAGGGATCTTCTCTCTGGGGCCAACGTCCTGACTTTC. As protein: CASSLSGGGLRDLLSGANVLTF. The rearrangement uses TRBV7-8 and TRBJ2-6, with 8 bases lining up with TRBD2. V dropped 2 bases and J dropped 0; count of bases not matched to a gene: 18. The germline V gene has CDR1 SGHVS and CDR2 FQNEAQ. This CDR3 is built from 22 residues. Full variable domain (missing parts from reference TRBV7-8 and TRBJ2-6): GAGVSQSPRYKVAKRGQDVALRCDPISGHVSLFWYQQALGQGPEFLTYFQNEAQLDKSGLPSDRFFAERPEGSVSTLKIQRTQQEDSAVYLCASSLSGGGLRDLLSGANVLTFGAGSRLTVL.

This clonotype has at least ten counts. The CDR3 protein is CASSLQQSTDTQYF. CDR3 nucleotides: TGTGCCAGCAGTTTGCAGCAAAGCACAGATACGCAGTATTTT. The V call is TRBV12-3 or TRBV12-4, the J call TRBJ2-3; D remains unclear. Trimming took off 3 bases at V and 0 bases at J, with 7 bases between the two ends. The CDR3 has 14 amino acids.